This T cell receptor (beta chain) appears in the sequencing data of a study of shared clonotypes between healthy human individuals. Overall study: CD8 memory received one plate per donor, CD8 naive two, CD4 memory three and CD4 naive three. Findings of the study overall: The diversity represented, both genetic and in exposure history, was limited by few donors.

Concerning this clone: Its antigen remains unknown.

Repertoires were generated with immunoSEQ multiplex PCR, while TCRdb's copy carries only in-frame clones and drops some. This table holds under 1,100,000 clones, about 77% found once. The specimen sequenced was memory CD4+ T cells sorted from blood. Subset reported: CD45RA-negative fraction. The clonotype originates from a man younger than 30 in good health.

CDR3 region: CASSFTGGTQETQYF. As DNA, the CDR3 is TGTGCCAGCAGCTTCACAGGGGGGACCCAAGAGACCCAGTACTTC. The V gene is TRBV7-2, the J gene TRBJ2-5; 8 bases line up with TRBD1. The CDR3 extends over 15 amino acids. V shed 3 bases and J 1 base; nucleotides not matched to a gene: 4. Germline-derived CDR1 and CDR2 are SGHTA and FQGNSA. The complete variable domain, with remaining parts taken from reference TRBV7-2 and TRBJ2-5, reads GAGVSQSPSNKVTEKGKDVELRCDPISGHTALYWYRQSLGQGLEFLIYFQGNSAPDKSGLPSDRFSAERTGGSVSTLTIQRTQQEDSAVYLCASSFTGGTQETQYFGPGTRLLVL.